Listed below are T cell receptor beta chains from one sample, sequenced in a study of T cells in Graves' hyperthyroidism and ophthalmopathy. TCRdb analysed the multiplex PCR reads with MiXCR anew, one entry per CDR3 protein. The repertoire holds hundreds of thousands of distinct CDR3 sequences, with less than 20% as singletons. Sequenced: blood. These receptors were taken from a woman under 30 with Graves' ophthalmopathy. The CDR3 runs from the conserved cysteine through the conserved F or W. D genes are given only for firm matches. Size is omitted from some rows. Given values are once, few, many or a class for expanded clones.

j_call	clone_size	v_call	d_call	cdr3_aa	cdr3_nt
TRBJ2-7	few	TRBV24-1	TRBD1	CATSDQGDGYEQYF	TGTGCCACCAGTGATCAGGGGGATGGCTACGAGCAGTACTTC
TRBJ1-6	.	TRBV11-2	TRBD1	CASSLGTGGSPLHF	TGTGCCAGCAGCTTAGGGACAGGGGGGTCACCCCTCCACTTT
TRBJ1-4	many	TRBV5-1	.	CASSLGGQLFF	TGCGCCAGCAGCTTGGGAGGTCAACTGTTTTTT
TRBJ2-7	many	TRBV9	.	CASSVGERMGQGTSYEQYF	TGTGCCAGCAGCGTTGGAGAGCGGATGGGGCAGGGGACATCCTACGAGCAGTACTTC
TRBJ2-4	many	TRBV28	TRBD1	CASSLPGQGTGHIQYF	TGTGCCAGCAGTTTACCGGGACAGGGGACGGGGCACATTCAGTACTTC
TRBJ2-3	many	TRBV5-1	.	CASSLAPQVNADTQYF	TGCGCCAGCAGCTTGGCCCCACAGGTGAACGCAGATACGCAGTATTTT
TRBJ2-1	many	TRBV18	.	CASSPTRDNEQFF	TGTGCCAGCTCACCGACACGAGACAATGAGCAGTTCTTC
TRBJ2-2	many	TRBV28	.	CASMSQPPNTGELFF	TGTGCCAGCATGTCACAGCCCCCGAACACCGGGGAGCTGTTTTTT
TRBJ1-5	many	TRBV6-1	.	CASSEGSFRVGQPQHF	TGTGCCAGCAGTGAGGGCTCGTTTCGGGTAGGCCAGCCCCAGCATTTT
TRBJ2-5	many	TRBV20-1	TRBD2	CSARTSGIQETQYF	TGCAGTGCTAGGACTAGCGGGATACAAGAGACCCAGTACTTC
TRBJ1-2	many	TRBV7-6	TRBD1	CASSPRTGHGYTF	TGTGCCAGCAGCCCGAGGACAGGGCACGGCTACACCTTC
TRBJ2-4	.	TRBV4-2	.	CASSQDARGWDIQYF	TGTGCCAGCAGCCAAGATGCGAGGGGTTGGGACATTCAGTACTTC
TRBJ1-2	.	TRBV20-1	.	CSARSPRGHYGYTF	TGCAGTGCTAGATCCCCTAGGGGTCACTATGGCTACACCTTC
TRBJ1-3	.	TRBV7-9	TRBD1	CASSSKLLRDRVVGNTIYF	TGTGCCAGCAGCTCAAAATTACTCCGGGACAGGGTAGTTGGAAACACCATATATTTT
TRBJ2-3	many	TRBV5-1	TRBD2	CASSVGLAGEGDTQYF	TGCGCCAGCAGCGTAGGACTAGCGGGAGAAGGAGATACGCAGTATTTT
TRBJ1-6	many	TRBV20-1	.	CSARDSLASPLHF	TGCAGTGCTAGGGACAGTTTAGCTTCACCCCTCCACTTT
TRBJ2-5	many	TRBV7-6	TRBD2	CASSSEGLARQTQYF	TGTGCCAGCAGCTCCGAGGGACTAGCGAGGCAGACCCAGTACTTC
TRBJ2-7	many	TRBV15	TRBD2	CATSRQIGRPGYEQYF	TGTGCCACCAGCAGACAGATCGGGAGGCCGGGCTACGAGCAGTACTTC
TRBJ1-6	many	TRBV11-2	.	CASSPVPRSSYNSPLHF	TGTGCCAGCAGCCCGGTCCCGAGGAGCTCCTATAATTCACCCCTCCACTTT
TRBJ1-2	many	TRBV7-6	.	CASSLAPGMVDYTF	TGTGCCAGCAGCTTAGCCCCAGGGATGGTTGACTACACCTTC
TRBJ2-2	.	TRBV6-6	TRBD2	CASSYQVLAGGWTGELFF	TGTGCCAGCAGTTATCAAGTACTAGCGGGAGGTTGGACCGGGGAGCTGTTTTTT
TRBJ1-6	many	TRBV4-2	.	CASSQRAGNSPLHF	TGTGCCAGCAGCCAACGCGCAGGGAATTCACCCCTCCACTTT
TRBJ1-1	many	TRBV28	.	CASSPPGRGGAFF	TGTGCCAGCAGCCCCCCCGGCCGGGGAGGAGCTTTCTTT
TRBJ1-5	many	TRBV28	TRBD1	CASISGQYKGGNQPQHF	TGTGCCAGCATTTCGGGACAGTATAAAGGGGGCAATCAGCCCCAGCATTTT
TRBJ2-7	many	TRBV4-1	TRBD2	CASSHLLAGRYEQYF	TGCGCCAGCAGCCACTTACTAGCGGGACGCTACGAGCAGTACTTC
TRBJ1-1	many	TRBV7-9	.	CASSGDRMNTEAFF	TGTGCCAGCAGCGGGGACCGGATGAACACTGAAGCTTTCTTT
TRBJ2-2	few	TRBV5-6	TRBD2	CASSLVVLADYTGELFF	TGTGCCAGCAGCTTGGTGGTACTAGCGGACTACACCGGGGAGCTGTTTTTT
TRBJ2-7	many	TRBV10-3	TRBD1	CAIRAGGQGAVYEQYF	TGTGCCATCAGGGCCGGGGGACAGGGGGCTGTTTACGAGCAGTACTTC
TRBJ1-1	many	TRBV29-1	.	CSVYRGGRTNTEAFF	TGCAGCGTCTACCGTGGGGGGCGGACGAACACTGAAGCTTTCTTT
TRBJ2-7	many	TRBV12-3/TRBV12-4	TRBD2	CASSPRTSGSYEQYF	TGTGCCAGCAGTCCTCGGACTAGCGGGAGTTACGAGCAGTACTTC
TRBJ1-3	many	TRBV12-3/TRBV12-4	.	CASIPSSGNTIYF	TGTGCCAGCATACCCAGCTCTGGAAACACCATATATTTT
TRBJ2-1	many	TRBV7-2	.	CASSLARDFNEQFF	TGTGCCAGCAGCTTAGCCAGGGACTTCAATGAGCAGTTCTTC
TRBJ2-5	many	TRBV20-1	TRBD2	CSARRPGTSGSRETQYF	TGCAGTGCTAGGCGTCCCGGGACTAGCGGGAGTAGAGAGACCCAGTACTTC
TRBJ2-5	few	TRBV9	.	CASSASGTSGVGQYF	TGTGCCAGCAGCGCATCCGGGACATCAGGGGTGGGCCAGTACTTC
TRBJ2-5	many	TRBV20-1	.	CSAYPGRQETQYF	TGCAGTGCGTATCCGGGACGGCAAGAGACCCAGTACTTC
TRBJ2-7	many	TRBV24-1	.	CATSDSGTVSYEQYF	TGTGCCACCAGTGACTCCGGGACGGTGTCCTACGAGCAGTACTTC
TRBJ1-5	many	TRBV5-1	TRBD1	CASSSYVDRAPGQPQHF	TGCGCCAGCAGCTCCTATGTGGACAGGGCCCCAGGTCAGCCCCAGCATTTT
TRBJ1-1	.	TRBV6-1	TRBD1	CASRKPGQGTEAFF	TGTGCCAGCAGAAAACCGGGACAGGGGACTGAAGCTTTCTTT
TRBJ1-2	many	TRBV12-3/TRBV12-4	TRBD1	CASSTDREFYGYTF	TGTGCCAGCAGCACGGACAGGGAGTTTTATGGCTACACCTTC
TRBJ2-3	many	TRBV7-3	.	CASSLWLTDTQYF	TGTGCCAGCAGCTTATGGTTGACAGATACGCAGTATTTT
TRBJ1-5	many	TRBV20-1	.	CSARDPLQGLGGQPQHF	TGCAGTGCTAGAGATCCCCTACAGGGCCTCGGGGGTCAGCCCCAGCATTTT
TRBJ2-7	many	TRBV20-1	TRBD1	CSASKGQFPYEQYF	TGCAGTGCTAGCAAGGGACAGTTCCCTTACGAGCAGTACTTC
TRBJ2-3	.	TRBV29-1	.	CSVEPEGRTDTQYF	TGCAGCGTGGAGCCTGAGGGCCGCACAGATACGCAGTATTTT
TRBJ1-2	.	TRBV19	.	CASSICLGCRYTF	TGTGCCAGTAGTATCTGTCTTGGCTGTCGCTACACCTTC
TRBJ2-2	many	TRBV12-3/TRBV12-4	.	CASSGGPIRGTGELFF	TGTGCCAGCAGCGGGGGACCCATTAGGGGAACCGGGGAGCTGTTTTTT
TRBJ2-7	many	TRBV7-9	.	CASSLVSSFGEQYF	TGTGCCAGCAGCTTAGTTAGTTCCTTCGGGGAGCAGTACTTC
TRBJ1-1	many	TRBV27	.	CASSLKENTEAFF	TGTGCCAGCAGTTTGAAAGAGAACACTGAAGCTTTCTTT
TRBJ1-6	many	TRBV7-2	.	CASSLAVVESPLHF	TGTGCCAGCAGCTTAGCGGTGGTAGAATCACCCCTCCACTTT
TRBJ1-5	many	TRBV4-1	TRBD1	CASSQVTGVDQPQHF	TGCGCCAGCAGCCAAGTTACAGGGGTTGATCAGCCCCAGCATTTT
TRBJ2-7	many	TRBV7-2	TRBD2	CASSLGDLERGAYEQYF	TGTGCCAGCAGCTTAGGGGACCTCGAGCGGGGGGCCTACGAGCAGTACTTC
TRBJ1-4	many	TRBV19	.	CASSRGYATNEKLFF	TGTGCCAGTAGTAGAGGATATGCAACTAATGAAAAACTGTTTTTT
TRBJ2-7	.	TRBV29-1	TRBD2	CSSHQRASGSYEQYF	TGCAGCTCCCACCAGAGGGCTAGCGGGAGCTACGAGCAGTACTTC
TRBJ2-7	many	TRBV25-1	TRBD2	CASSDSLAEHYEQYF	TGTGCCAGCAGTGATTCACTAGCGGAGCACTACGAGCAGTACTTC
TRBJ2-7	many	TRBV30	TRBD1	CAWSRQGTSYEQYF	TGTGCCTGGAGTCGACAGGGAACGTCCTACGAGCAGTACTTC
TRBJ1-1	many	TRBV30	.	CAWSPQQGWAEAFF	TGTGCCTGGAGTCCGCAACAGGGATGGGCTGAAGCTTTCTTT